This T cell receptor beta chain was identified in a study of blood T cells in healthy people across ages. Study observations and caveats: Strong correlation existed between TCR beta diversity and naive T cell percentage. The diversity estimates, figures obtained from one million T cells, were considered underestimates.

Germline V gene sequence: CDR1 SGHTA, CDR2 FQGNSA. V lost 6 bases, J lost 0 bases, and 1 base stayed unmatched. This CDR3 is 14 amino acids long. Caucasian, healthy and from Russia, the donors were aged between roughly 6 and 95. Next came a second PCR, run for about 7 to 12 cycles, which used a sample-barcoded 5' primer along with a J-beta primer mix. MiXCR, applied by TCRdb to the 5' RACE reads, yields one record per CDR3 protein. The sample includes some 1,800,000 distinct CDR3 sequences, about two fifths of them seen just once. About this clonotype itself: Its antigen remains unknown. A much more abundant neighbour one base away suggests this may be a read error.

The sample taken for sequencing was blood. The sequence was obtained from a human donor in good health. The V gene is TRBV7-2, the J gene TRBJ1-1, with 10 bases lining up with TRBD1. CDR3 bases: TGTGCCAGCAGGGGACAGGGGATGAACACTGAAGCTTTCTTT. Translated, it gives CASRGQGMNTEAFF.